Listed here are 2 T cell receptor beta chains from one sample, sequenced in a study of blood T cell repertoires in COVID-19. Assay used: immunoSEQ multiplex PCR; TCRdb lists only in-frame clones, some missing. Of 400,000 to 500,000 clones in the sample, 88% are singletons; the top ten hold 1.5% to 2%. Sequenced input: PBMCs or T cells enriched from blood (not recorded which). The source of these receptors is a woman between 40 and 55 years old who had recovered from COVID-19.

Written as DNA, the CDR3 is TGTGCCAGCTCACGGACAGTTGTTTCCTACGAGCAGTACTTC. Its translation: CASSRTVVSYEQYF. The V gene is TRBV18, the J gene TRBJ2-7, with D possibly matching TRBD1 (6 bases). Trimming left V 4 bases short and J 1 base short, with 11 bases between. The CDR3 has 14 amino acids. CDR1 and CDR2 from the germline V gene are KGHSH and LQKENI.

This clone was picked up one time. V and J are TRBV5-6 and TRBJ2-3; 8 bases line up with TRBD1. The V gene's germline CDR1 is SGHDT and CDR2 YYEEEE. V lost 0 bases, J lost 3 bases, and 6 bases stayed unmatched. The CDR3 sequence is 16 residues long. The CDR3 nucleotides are TGTGCCAGCAGCTTGGAGGCAGGGGGCATAACAGATACGCAGTATTTT. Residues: CASSLEAGGITDTQYF.